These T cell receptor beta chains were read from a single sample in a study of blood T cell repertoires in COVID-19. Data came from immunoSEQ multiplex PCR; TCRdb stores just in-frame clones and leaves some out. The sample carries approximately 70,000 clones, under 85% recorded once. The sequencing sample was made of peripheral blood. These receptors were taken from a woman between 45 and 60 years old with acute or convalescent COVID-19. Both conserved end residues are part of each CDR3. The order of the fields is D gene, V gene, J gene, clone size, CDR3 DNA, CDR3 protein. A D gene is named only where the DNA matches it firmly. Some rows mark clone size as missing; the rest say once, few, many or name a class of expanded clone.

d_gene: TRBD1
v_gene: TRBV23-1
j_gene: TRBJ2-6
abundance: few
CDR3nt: TGCGCCACCGGCCCCGACAGGGAAATCTCTGGGGCCAACGTCCTGACTTTC
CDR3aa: CATGPDREISGANVLTF

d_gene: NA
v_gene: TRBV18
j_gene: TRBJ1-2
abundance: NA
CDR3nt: TGTGCCAGCTCACCACAGGGGAAGGGTGGCTACACCTTC
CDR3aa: CASSPQGKGGYTF

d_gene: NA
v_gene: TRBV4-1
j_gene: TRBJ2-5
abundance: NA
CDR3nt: TGCGCCAGCAGCCAAGATGAGCGCCCAGGCGGGGAGACCCAGTACTTC
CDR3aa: CASSQDERPGGETQYF

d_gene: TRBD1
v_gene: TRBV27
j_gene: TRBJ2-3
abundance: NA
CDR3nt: TGTGCCAGCAGTCCCTGGACAGGGGGAACAGATACGCAGTATTTT
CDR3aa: CASSPWTGGTDTQYF

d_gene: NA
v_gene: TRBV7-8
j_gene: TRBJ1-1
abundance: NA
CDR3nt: TGTGCCAGCAGCCCACTTTCGGGGGGGAACACTGAAGCTTTCTTT
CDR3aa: CASSPLSGGNTEAFF

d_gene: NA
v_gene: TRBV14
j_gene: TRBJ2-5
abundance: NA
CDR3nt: TGTGCCAGCAGTCGGGACACAGAGACCCAGTACTTC
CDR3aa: CASSRDTETQYF

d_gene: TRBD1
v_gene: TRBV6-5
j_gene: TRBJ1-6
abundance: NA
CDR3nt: TGTGCCAGCAGCGTCACAGGGGGGGATTCACCCCTCCACTTT
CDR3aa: CASSVTGGDSPLHF

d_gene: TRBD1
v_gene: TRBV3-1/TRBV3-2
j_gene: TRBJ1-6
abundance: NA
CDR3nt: TGTGCCAGCAGCCAAGGTCAACAGGGGCGGAGAAATAATTCACCCCTCCACTTT
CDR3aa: CASSQGQQGRRNNSPLHF

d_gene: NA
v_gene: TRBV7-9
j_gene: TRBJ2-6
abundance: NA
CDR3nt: TGTGCCAGCAGTCAAAGTGTACTCCAAACCTCTGGGGCCAACGTCCTGACTTTC
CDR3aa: CASSQSVLQTSGANVLTF

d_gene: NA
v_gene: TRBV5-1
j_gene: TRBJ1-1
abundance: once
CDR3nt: TGCGCCAGCAGCTTCGACAGGCCCCCCGCCTCTAAAGCTTTCTTT
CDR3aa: CASSFDRPPASKAFF

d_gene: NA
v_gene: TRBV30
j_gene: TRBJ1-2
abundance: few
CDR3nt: TGTGCCTGGACTCTCGGACAGTTTAACTATGGCTACACCTTC
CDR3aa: CAWTLGQFNYGYTF

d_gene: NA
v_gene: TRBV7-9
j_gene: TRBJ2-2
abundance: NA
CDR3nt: TGTGCCAGCAGCTTAGCCACGAACACCGGGGAGCTGTTTTTT
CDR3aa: CASSLATNTGELFF

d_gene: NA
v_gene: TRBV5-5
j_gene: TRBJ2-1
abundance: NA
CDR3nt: TGTGCCAGCAGTCTTCCAGGTACTCTCAATGAGCAGTTCTTC
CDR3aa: CASSLPGTLNEQFF

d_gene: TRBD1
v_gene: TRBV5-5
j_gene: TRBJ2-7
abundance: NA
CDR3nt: TGTGCCAGCAGCACCCGACAGGGGGCCTACGAGCAGTACTTC
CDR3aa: CASSTRQGAYEQYF

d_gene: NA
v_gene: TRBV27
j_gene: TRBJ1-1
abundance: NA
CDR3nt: TGTGCCAGCAAGAGGGGGGGCACTGAAGCTTTCTTT
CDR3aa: CASKRGGTEAFF

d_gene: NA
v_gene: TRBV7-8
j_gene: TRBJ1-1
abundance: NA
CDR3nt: TGTGCCAGCAGCTTTCTTCAGGGCCCCACTGAAGCTTTCTTT
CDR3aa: CASSFLQGPTEAFF

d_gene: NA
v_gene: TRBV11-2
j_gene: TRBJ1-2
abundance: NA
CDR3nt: TGTGCCAGCAGCCCCCGCGCGGCAACTAACTATGGCTACACCTTC
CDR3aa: CASSPRAATNYGYTF

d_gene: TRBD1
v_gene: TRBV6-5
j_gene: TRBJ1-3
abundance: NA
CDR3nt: TGTGCCAGCAGTTACTCCGGTACAGGGGCTGGAAACACCATATATTTT
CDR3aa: CASSYSGTGAGNTIYF

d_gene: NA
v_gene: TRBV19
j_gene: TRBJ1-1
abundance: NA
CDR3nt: TGTGCCAGTACCGAAATCTCAGGGGCGGACACTGAAGCTTTCTTT
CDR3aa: CASTEISGADTEAFF

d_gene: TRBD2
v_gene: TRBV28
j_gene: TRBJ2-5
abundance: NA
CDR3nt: TGTGCCAGCAGTTTAAGGCCGCCGCGGCTAGCGGGGGTTGAGACCCAGTACTTC
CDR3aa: CASSLRPPRLAGVETQYF

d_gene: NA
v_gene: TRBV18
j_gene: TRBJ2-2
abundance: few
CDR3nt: TGTGCCAGCTCAGCGAGTTTTTGGGGGCCGAACACCGGGGAGCTGTTTTTT
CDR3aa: CASSASFWGPNTGELFF

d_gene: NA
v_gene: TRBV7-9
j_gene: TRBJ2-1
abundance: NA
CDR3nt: TGTGCCAGCAGCTTATGGGCGGGGCTTGGCAATGAGCAGTTCTTC
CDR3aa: CASSLWAGLGNEQFF

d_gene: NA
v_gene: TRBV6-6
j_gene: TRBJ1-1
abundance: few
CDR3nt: TGTGCCAGCAGTTACGCCGAGGTGAACACTGAAGCTTTCTTT
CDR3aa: CASSYAEVNTEAFF

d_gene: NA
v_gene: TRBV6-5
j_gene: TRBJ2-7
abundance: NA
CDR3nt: TGTGCCAGCAGTTACGGGCTGCCGAGCTCCTACGAGCAGTACTTC
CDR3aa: CASSYGLPSSYEQYF

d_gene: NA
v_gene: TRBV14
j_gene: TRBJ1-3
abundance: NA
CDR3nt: TGTGCCAGCAGCCAAGGGGTACGGACATTAGGATCTGGAAACACCATATATTTT
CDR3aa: CASSQGVRTLGSGNTIYF

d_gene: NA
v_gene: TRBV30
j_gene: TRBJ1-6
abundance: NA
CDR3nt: TGTGCCTGGAGTGTAGGTTTGGGGGCTTCTTCACCCCTCCACTTT
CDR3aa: CAWSVGLGASSPLHF

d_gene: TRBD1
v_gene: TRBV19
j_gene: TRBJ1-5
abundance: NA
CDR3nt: TGTGCCAGTAGTATAGAACTCCGGACAGGAAGGTATCAGCCCCAGCATTTT
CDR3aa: CASSIELRTGRYQPQHF

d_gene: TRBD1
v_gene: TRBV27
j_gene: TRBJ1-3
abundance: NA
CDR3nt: TGTGCCAGCAGTCTAACGGGACAGGGGTTTGGAAACACCATATATTTT
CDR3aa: CASSLTGQGFGNTIYF

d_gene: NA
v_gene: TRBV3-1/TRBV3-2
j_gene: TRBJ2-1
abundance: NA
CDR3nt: TGTGCCAGCAGCCAAGATCGGGGAAACAATGAGCAGTTCTTC
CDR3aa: CASSQDRGNNEQFF

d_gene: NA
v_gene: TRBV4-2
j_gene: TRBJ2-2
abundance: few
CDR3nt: TGTGCCAGCAGCTTGGGACTCGCCACCGGGGAGCTGTTTTTT
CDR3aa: CASSLGLATGELFF